These 2 T cell receptor beta chains came from one sample sequenced in a study of CD8 T cells in ankylosing spondylitis. TCRdb independently ran MiXCR on the 5' RACE reads; one entry per CDR3 protein. Seen here are 300,000 to 400,000 distinct CDR3 sequences, about 15% observed once, and the top ten hold about 1.1%. Material for sequencing was blood, either unsorted or a sorted T cell fraction (not recorded which). These receptor sequences come from a male donor with ankylosing spondylitis or in good health (not recorded which).

The V and J genes are TRBV20-1 and TRBJ2-2, with 7 bases aligning to TRBD1. This CDR3 comprises 14 residues. Germline values: CDR1 DFQATT, CDR2 SNEGSKA (reference sequence). Trimming cost V 6 bases and J 2 bases; bases outside gene matches: 6. CDR3 sequence (DNA): TGCAGTGCAGAACGACAGGGTAACACCGGGGAGCTGTTTTTT. Residues: CSAERQGNTGELFF.

The CDR3 nucleotides are TGCAGTGCTAGATCGGACAGGAACACTGAAGCTTTCTTT. Amino acid sequence: CSARSDRNTEAFF. This chain connects TRBV20-1 to TRBJ1-1, with a possible D match to TRBD1 (6 bases). V lost 2 bases to trimming and J lost 1 base, with 8 bases between them. The CDR3 is made up of 13 amino acids. Germline V gives CDR1 DFQATT, CDR2 SNEGSKA (reference sequence).